The present TCR beta chain was sequenced within a study of T-cell reconstitution after alpha-beta-depleted transplantation in children (dated by TCRdb to between 2015 and 2016). In terms of the full investigation: Using TCR repertoire profiling, the study quantitatively followed how T-cell immune reconstitution unfolded in children after TCRalphabeta/CD19-depleted allogeneic hematopoietic cell transplantation.

Libraries were prepared through PCR. Sequencing used an Illumina HiSeq 2500. Molecular barcoding was employed in the preparation of TCR libraries, with unique molecular identifiers being used to normalize TCRbeta repertoire quantification. TCRdb trimmed public reads at Q25 via fastp, called clones via MiXCR and kept in-frame beta chains. Rows with one shared CDR3 protein collapse into an entry with the most common genes and DNA. This sample lists 150,000 to 250,000 distinct CDR3 sequences; approximately 14% were detected once. Jointly, the top ten make up roughly an eighth of the sample. CDR3 length: 16 amino acids, cysteine to phenylalanine. Only the CDR3 DNA is retained, 48 bases long and in frame from the first base. This clonotype was recorded only once. Its antigen is not yet known. Germline is not matched at one junction end, which may reflect a read error.

The specimen was PBMCs from the stem cell graft donor, collected from the stem cell graft. The chain uses TRBV12-3 or TRBV12-4 and TRBJ1-4, with no confidently assigned D gene. This clonotype was sampled from a human donor who donated a stem cell graft to a child with acute lymphoblastic leukemia. The DNA sequence is given as TGTGCCAGCAGTTTGATCAGGCGTGCAACTAATGAAAAACTGTTTTTC. Translated, this is CASSLIRRATNEKLFF.